A single count supports the clone carrying this T cell receptor (beta chain). No antigen is known for it. The sample has other DNA sequences that encode this CDR3 too. The entire patient cohort was treatment-naive prior to thyroid surgery. This sample is drawn from a study of metastatic and nonmetastatic thyroid tumors. On the study more broadly: Repertoire comparisons spanned blood and tumor or nodule tissue from malignant and benign thyroid patients. General study results and limits: Malignant thyroid tumors reportedly had TCR beta diversity that was significantly higher than in benign nodules, in blood and tumor.

Study processing details: The study took CDR3 differences across clinicopathological groups and made a distant-metastasis classifier for papillary thyroid cancer from them. From the PCR reads, TCRdb re-called clones with MiXCR. Clone size and V and J calls follow TCRdb, not the original study. Of around 4,500 clones listed, about 32% are singletons. Germline lookup yields CDR1 DFQATT and CDR2 SNEGSKA (reference sequence). The CDR3 is 15 residues long. The ends lost 3 bases at V and 4 bases at J; junction bases unmatched: 10. V gene TRBV20-1 combines with J gene TRBJ2-7, with TRBD1 matching 9 bases. The sequence was collected from a male donor with papillary thyroid cancer or a benign thyroid nodule (not recorded which). Some clones in this sample may be carry-over from other donors' samples. The sequencing input was adjacent normal tissue. For the CDR3, the DNA is TGCAGTGCTAGGGGGGAACAGGGGGCATGGTACGAGCAGTACTTC. Residues: CSARGEQGAWYEQYF.